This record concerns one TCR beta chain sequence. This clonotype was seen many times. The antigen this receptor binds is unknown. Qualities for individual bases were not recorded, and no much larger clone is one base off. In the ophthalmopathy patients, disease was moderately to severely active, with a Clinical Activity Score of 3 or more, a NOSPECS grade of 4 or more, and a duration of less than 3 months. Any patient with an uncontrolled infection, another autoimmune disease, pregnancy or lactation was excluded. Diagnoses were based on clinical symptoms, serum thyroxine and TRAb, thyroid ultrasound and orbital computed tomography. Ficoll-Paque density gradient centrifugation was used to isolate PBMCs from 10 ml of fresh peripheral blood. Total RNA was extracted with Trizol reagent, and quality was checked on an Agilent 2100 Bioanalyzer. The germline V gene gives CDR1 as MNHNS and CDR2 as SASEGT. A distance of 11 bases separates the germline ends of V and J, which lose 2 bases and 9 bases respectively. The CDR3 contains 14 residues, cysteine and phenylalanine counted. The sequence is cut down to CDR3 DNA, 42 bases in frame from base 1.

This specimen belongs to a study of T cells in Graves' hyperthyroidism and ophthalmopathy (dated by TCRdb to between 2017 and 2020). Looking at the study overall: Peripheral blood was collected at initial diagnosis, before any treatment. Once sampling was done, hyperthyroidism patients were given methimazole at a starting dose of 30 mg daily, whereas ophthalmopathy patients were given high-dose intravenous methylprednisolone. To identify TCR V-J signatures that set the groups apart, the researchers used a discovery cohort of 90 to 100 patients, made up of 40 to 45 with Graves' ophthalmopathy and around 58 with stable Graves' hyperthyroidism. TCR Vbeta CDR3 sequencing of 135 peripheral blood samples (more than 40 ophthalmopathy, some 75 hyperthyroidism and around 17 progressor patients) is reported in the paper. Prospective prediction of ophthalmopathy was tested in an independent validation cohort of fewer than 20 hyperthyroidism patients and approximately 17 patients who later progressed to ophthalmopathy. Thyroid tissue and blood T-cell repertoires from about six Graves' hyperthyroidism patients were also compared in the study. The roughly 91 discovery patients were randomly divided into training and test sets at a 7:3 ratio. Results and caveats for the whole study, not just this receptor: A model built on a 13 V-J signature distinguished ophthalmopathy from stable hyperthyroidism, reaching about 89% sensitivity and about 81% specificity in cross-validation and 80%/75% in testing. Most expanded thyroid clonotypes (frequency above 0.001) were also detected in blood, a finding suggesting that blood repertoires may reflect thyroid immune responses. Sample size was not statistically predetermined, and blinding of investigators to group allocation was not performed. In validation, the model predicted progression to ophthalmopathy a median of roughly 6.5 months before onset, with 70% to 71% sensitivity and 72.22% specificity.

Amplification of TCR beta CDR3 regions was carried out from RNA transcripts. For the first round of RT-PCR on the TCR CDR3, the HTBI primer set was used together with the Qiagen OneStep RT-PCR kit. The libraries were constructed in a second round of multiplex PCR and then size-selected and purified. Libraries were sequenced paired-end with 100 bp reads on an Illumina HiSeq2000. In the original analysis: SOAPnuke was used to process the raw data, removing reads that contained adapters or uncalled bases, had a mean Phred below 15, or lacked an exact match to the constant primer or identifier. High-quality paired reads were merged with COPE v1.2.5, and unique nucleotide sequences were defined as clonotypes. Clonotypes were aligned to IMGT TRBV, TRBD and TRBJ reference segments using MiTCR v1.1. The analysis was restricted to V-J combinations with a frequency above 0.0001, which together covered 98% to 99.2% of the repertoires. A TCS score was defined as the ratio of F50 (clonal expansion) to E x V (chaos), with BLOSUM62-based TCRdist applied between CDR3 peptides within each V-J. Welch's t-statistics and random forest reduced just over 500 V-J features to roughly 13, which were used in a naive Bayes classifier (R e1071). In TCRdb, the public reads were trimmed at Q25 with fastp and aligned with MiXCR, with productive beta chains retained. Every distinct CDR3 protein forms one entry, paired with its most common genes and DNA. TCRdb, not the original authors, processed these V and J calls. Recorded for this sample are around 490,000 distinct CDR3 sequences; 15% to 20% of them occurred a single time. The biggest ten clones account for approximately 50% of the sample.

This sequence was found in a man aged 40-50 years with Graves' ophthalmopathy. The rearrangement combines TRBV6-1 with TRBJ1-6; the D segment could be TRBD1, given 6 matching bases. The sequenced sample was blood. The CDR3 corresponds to CASSELAGASPLHF. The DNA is TGTGCCAGCAGTGAATTGGCAGGGGCTTCACCCCTCCACTTT.